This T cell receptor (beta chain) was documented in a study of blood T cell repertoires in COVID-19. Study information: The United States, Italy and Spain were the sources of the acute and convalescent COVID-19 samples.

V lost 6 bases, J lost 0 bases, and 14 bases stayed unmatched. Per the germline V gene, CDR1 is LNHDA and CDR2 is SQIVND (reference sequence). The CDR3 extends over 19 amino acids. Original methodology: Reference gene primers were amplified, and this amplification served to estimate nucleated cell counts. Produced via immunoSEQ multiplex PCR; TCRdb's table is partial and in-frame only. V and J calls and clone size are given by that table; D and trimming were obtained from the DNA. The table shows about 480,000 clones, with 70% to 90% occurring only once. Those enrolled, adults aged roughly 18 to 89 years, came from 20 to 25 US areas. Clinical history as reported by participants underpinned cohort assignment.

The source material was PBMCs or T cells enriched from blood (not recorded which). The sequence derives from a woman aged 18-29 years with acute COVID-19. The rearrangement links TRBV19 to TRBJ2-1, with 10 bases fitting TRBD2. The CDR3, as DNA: TGTGCCAGTAGCCCGAGGCGGACTAGCGGACCGTACTCCTACAATGAGCAGTTCTTC. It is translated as CASSPRRTSGPYSYNEQFF.